These T cell receptor beta chains were read from a single sample in a study of immune evolution from preneoplasia to lung adenocarcinoma. Data came from immunoSEQ multiplex PCR; TCRdb stores just in-frame clones and leaves some out. The data show about 10,000 clones, 75% to 80% seen once. Sequencing was performed on FFPE minimally invasive lung adenocarcinoma tissue. These receptors all come from a person between 65 and 79 years old with lung adenocarcinoma. Each CDR3 is given with its conserved first and last residue. The order of the fields is clone size, J gene, V gene, D gene, CDR3 DNA, CDR3 protein. A D gene is named only where the DNA matches it firmly. Only some rows state a clone size, as once, few, many or a class for expanded clones.

abundance: NA
j_gene: TRBJ1-3
v_gene: TRBV6-5
d_gene: NA
CDR3nt: TGTGCCAGCAGTGACTCTGGAAACACCATATATTTT
CDR3aa: CASSDSGNTIYF

abundance: NA
j_gene: TRBJ1-1
v_gene: TRBV19
d_gene: TRBD1
CDR3nt: TGTGCCAGTAGGGGGGTCAGGGGGCTGGACACTGAAGCTTTCTTT
CDR3aa: CASRGVRGLDTEAFF

abundance: few
j_gene: TRBJ1-2
v_gene: TRBV7-2
d_gene: NA
CDR3nt: TGTGCCAGCAGCTTACAGGGGTATGGCTACACCTTC
CDR3aa: CASSLQGYGYTF

abundance: NA
j_gene: TRBJ2-4
v_gene: TRBV5-8
d_gene: NA
CDR3nt: TGTGCCAGCAGCTTTGGGGAGGGGGCAGGCAAAAACATTCAGTACTTC
CDR3aa: CASSFGEGAGKNIQYF

abundance: NA
j_gene: TRBJ2-7
v_gene: TRBV7-3
d_gene: NA
CDR3nt: TGTGCCAGCAGCCCGGACAGCTCCTACGAGCAGTACTTC
CDR3aa: CASSPDSSYEQYF

abundance: NA
j_gene: TRBJ2-7
v_gene: TRBV7-2
d_gene: NA
CDR3nt: TGTGCCAGCAGCTTGAGGGCTAGCTCCAACGAGCAGTACTTC
CDR3aa: CASSLRASSNEQYF

abundance: NA
j_gene: TRBJ1-2
v_gene: TRBV29-1
d_gene: NA
CDR3nt: TGCAGCGCAGACAGTAACTATGGCTACACCTTC
CDR3aa: CSADSNYGYTF

abundance: NA
j_gene: TRBJ1-1
v_gene: TRBV29-1
d_gene: TRBD1
CDR3nt: TGCAGCGTAGGGACAGGGGGCGCAAAGGGGACTGAAGCTTTCTTT
CDR3aa: CSVGTGGAKGTEAFF

abundance: NA
j_gene: TRBJ2-7
v_gene: TRBV6-5
d_gene: NA
CDR3nt: TGTGCCAGCTCAAGGCAGTCCGTCCCAACCTACGAGCAGTACTTC
CDR3aa: CASSRQSVPTYEQYF

abundance: few
j_gene: TRBJ1-6
v_gene: TRBV6-5
d_gene: TRBD1
CDR3nt: TGTGCCAGCGGACAGGAGGTAGAGTCACCCCTCCACTTT
CDR3aa: CASGQEVESPLHF

abundance: NA
j_gene: TRBJ1-1
v_gene: TRBV6-5
d_gene: NA
CDR3nt: TGTGCCACCACATTCGGCAGGGGCTTTGAAGCTTTCTTT
CDR3aa: CATTFGRGFEAFF

abundance: NA
j_gene: TRBJ2-5
v_gene: TRBV6-6
d_gene: TRBD1
CDR3nt: TGTGCCAGCAGTCGACAGGGGGAGACCCAGTACTTC
CDR3aa: CASSRQGETQYF

abundance: once
j_gene: TRBJ2-6
v_gene: TRBV19
d_gene: NA
CDR3nt: TGTGCCAGTAGTCCTAACTCTGGGGCCAACGTCCTGACTTTC
CDR3aa: CASSPNSGANVLTF

abundance: few
j_gene: TRBJ1-5
v_gene: TRBV30
d_gene: TRBD1
CDR3nt: TGTGCCTGGAGTGCCAAATTCGGACAGGGGGACCAGCCCCAGCATTTT
CDR3aa: CAWSAKFGQGDQPQHF

abundance: NA
j_gene: TRBJ2-1
v_gene: TRBV19
d_gene: TRBD2
CDR3nt: TGTGCCAGTAGTACGGGACTAGCGGTTGAGCAGTTCTTC
CDR3aa: CASSTGLAVEQFF

abundance: NA
j_gene: TRBJ2-3
v_gene: TRBV5-1
d_gene: TRBD2
CDR3nt: TGCGCCAGCAGCGTACCTATGCTAGCGGGAAGCACAGATACGCAGTATTTT
CDR3aa: CASSVPMLAGSTDTQYF

abundance: NA
j_gene: TRBJ2-1
v_gene: TRBV30
d_gene: TRBD1
CDR3nt: TGTGCCTGGAGGACAGGGGGCGATGAGCAGTTCTTC
CDR3aa: CAWRTGGDEQFF

abundance: NA
j_gene: TRBJ2-5
v_gene: TRBV15
d_gene: TRBD1
CDR3nt: TGTGCCACCAGCAGAGGGACAGGGGGACAAGAGACCCAGTACTTC
CDR3aa: CATSRGTGGQETQYF

abundance: NA
j_gene: TRBJ1-2
v_gene: TRBV15
d_gene: NA
CDR3nt: TGTGCCACCAGCAGAGATCTAATACAGGGACTCTATGGCTACACCTTC
CDR3aa: CATSRDLIQGLYGYTF

abundance: NA
j_gene: TRBJ2-7
v_gene: TRBV29-1
d_gene: NA
CDR3nt: TGCAGCGTTGAAACCCAATACGAGCAGTACTTC
CDR3aa: CSVETQYEQYF

abundance: NA
j_gene: TRBJ2-3
v_gene: TRBV7-9
d_gene: NA
CDR3nt: TGTGCCAGCAGCTTAGCCCTCAGGTCAGATACGCAGTATTTT
CDR3aa: CASSLALRSDTQYF

abundance: NA
j_gene: TRBJ1-2
v_gene: TRBV19
d_gene: NA
CDR3nt: TGTGCCAGTAGTTTCTCGGGGTCGGGGGCGCGCTATGGCTACACCTTC
CDR3aa: CASSFSGSGARYGYTF

abundance: once
j_gene: TRBJ2-7
v_gene: TRBV14
d_gene: NA
CDR3nt: TGTGCCAGCAGCAGAAAGGACAGACGGGGCGAGCAGTACTTC
CDR3aa: CASSRKDRRGEQYF

abundance: NA
j_gene: TRBJ1-6
v_gene: TRBV7-9
d_gene: TRBD1
CDR3nt: TGTGCCATTCAATCCGGGACAGGGAACTCACCCCTCCACTTT
CDR3aa: CAIQSGTGNSPLHF

abundance: NA
j_gene: TRBJ1-5
v_gene: TRBV5-1
d_gene: NA
CDR3nt: TGCGCCAGCAGCTTGATGGCCGGGGACGATCAGCCCCAGCATTTT
CDR3aa: CASSLMAGDDQPQHF

abundance: NA
j_gene: TRBJ2-7
v_gene: TRBV5-1
d_gene: NA
CDR3nt: TGCGCCAGCAGCTTGGATAACTCCTACGAGCAGTACTTC
CDR3aa: CASSLDNSYEQYF

abundance: NA
j_gene: TRBJ2-1
v_gene: TRBV7-9
d_gene: NA
CDR3nt: TGTGCCAGCAGCTCGACAGGGAGGGGCGATGAGCAGTTCTTC
CDR3aa: CASSSTGRGDEQFF

abundance: few
j_gene: TRBJ2-3
v_gene: TRBV2
d_gene: NA
CDR3nt: TGTGCCAGCAGCCGTACAGATACGCAGTATTTT
CDR3aa: CASSRTDTQYF

abundance: NA
j_gene: TRBJ2-5
v_gene: TRBV27
d_gene: NA
CDR3nt: TGTGCCAGCAGTTTACCGGGAGAGACCCAGTACTTC
CDR3aa: CASSLPGETQYF

abundance: NA
j_gene: TRBJ2-6
v_gene: TRBV18
d_gene: NA
CDR3nt: TGTGCCAGCTCACCCCTGACAGCATCTGGGGCCAACGTCCTGACTTTC
CDR3aa: CASSPLTASGANVLTF

abundance: NA
j_gene: TRBJ1-1
v_gene: TRBV30
d_gene: NA
CDR3nt: TGTGCCTGGAGTTACGACATGAACACTGAAGCTTTCTTT
CDR3aa: CAWSYDMNTEAFF

abundance: NA
j_gene: TRBJ1-2
v_gene: TRBV6-6
d_gene: TRBD1
CDR3nt: TGTGCCAGCAGTTATGGGGGACAGAGGGCGGATGGCTACACCTTC
CDR3aa: CASSYGGQRADGYTF

abundance: once
j_gene: TRBJ1-1
v_gene: TRBV18
d_gene: NA
CDR3nt: TGTGCCAGCTCACCCTTAACCGGTGAAGCTTTCTTT
CDR3aa: CASSPLTGEAFF

abundance: NA
j_gene: TRBJ1-1
v_gene: TRBV7-9
d_gene: NA
CDR3nt: TGTGCCAGCAGCCCCGACACTGAAGCTTTCTTT
CDR3aa: CASSPDTEAFF

abundance: NA
j_gene: TRBJ2-6
v_gene: TRBV18
d_gene: NA
CDR3nt: TGTGCCAGCCGCTCGGGCTCTGGGGCCAACGTCCTGACTTTC
CDR3aa: CASRSGSGANVLTF

abundance: NA
j_gene: TRBJ2-5
v_gene: TRBV5-4
d_gene: NA
CDR3nt: TGTGCCAGCAGCTTTGGGGGGGCCAGTCTAGAGACCCAGTACTTC
CDR3aa: CASSFGGASLETQYF

abundance: NA
j_gene: TRBJ2-5
v_gene: TRBV2
d_gene: TRBD2
CDR3nt: TGTGCCAGCAGGGGACTAGCGGGAGTGGGAGAGACCCAGTACTTC
CDR3aa: CASRGLAGVGETQYF

abundance: NA
j_gene: TRBJ1-5
v_gene: TRBV2
d_gene: NA
CDR3nt: TGTGCCAGCAGTGGGGCGGGACAAAGGCAGCCCCAGCATTTT
CDR3aa: CASSGAGQRQPQHF

abundance: NA
j_gene: TRBJ2-3
v_gene: TRBV7-9
d_gene: TRBD2
CDR3nt: TGTGCCAGCAGCTTAAAAGCGGGAGGACTTTCTAGCACAGATACGCAGTATTTT
CDR3aa: CASSLKAGGLSSTDTQYF

abundance: NA
j_gene: TRBJ1-2
v_gene: TRBV6-4
d_gene: NA
CDR3nt: TGTGCCAGCAGTGACACCCCCGACGTCCCGGACAGAAATGGCTACACCTTC
CDR3aa: CASSDTPDVPDRNGYTF

abundance: NA
j_gene: TRBJ2-2
v_gene: TRBV7-3
d_gene: NA
CDR3nt: TGTGCCAGCAGCTCCCATGACTCCGCCGGGACCGGGGAGCTGTTTTTT
CDR3aa: CASSSHDSAGTGELFF